This TCR beta chain was documented in a study of T cells in localized non-small cell lung cancer. General study findings and limits: Because only a single region of the tumor was sequenced, heterogeneity remains possible.

Profiled with immunoSEQ multiplex PCR; TCRdb holds only in-frame clones, not every one. The sample consists of tens of thousands of clones, roughly 88% of them appearing once. V was shortened by 5 bases and J by 9 bases, with 14 bases between the two germline ends. Germline lookup yields CDR1 SGHNT and CDR2 YENEEA. CDR3 length equals 13 residues. This clone has a handful of counts. What it recognizes is unknown. The chain has TRBV11-3 and TRBJ2-1; D remains ambiguous. This clonotype originated in a man aged 35 to 69 with stage III lung adenocarcinoma. This specimen consisted of peripheral blood mononuclear cells, obtained before any cancer treatment. CDR3 bases: TGTGCCAGCAGCCCCTCCGTAACGGGTGAGCAGTTCTTC. It yields the protein CASSPSVTGEQFF.